The present entry profiles one T cell receptor (beta chain) with its context. This sample was included in a study of blood T cell repertoires in COVID-19. The CDR3 runs 14 residues. V dropped 5 bases and J dropped 4; count of bases not matched to a gene: 3. CDR1 and CDR2 from the germline V gene are MNHNY and SVGAGI (reference sequence). Clones were sequenced by immunoSEQ multiplex PCR, and TCRdb holds only the in-frame ones, with some missing. The sample has 120,000 to 150,000 clones, roughly 88% seen once. The chain is built from TRBV6-6 and TRBJ2-3, with TRBD1 identical over 10 bases. The specimen sequenced was peripheral blood. The TCR was taken from a woman between 50 and 59 years old in a cohort sampled during active or convalescent COVID-19. The CDR3 reads CASSGQGGPDTQYF. For the CDR3, the DNA is TGTGCCAGCAGTGGACAGGGGGGCCCAGATACGCAGTATTTT.